This T cell receptor (beta chain) emerged from a study of vaccination and CD4 T cells after COVID-19. On the study more broadly: Researchers treated control cultures with a CEFX pool, an HIV-1 Nef pool, or no peptide.

Trimming cost V 1 base and J 4 bases, with 13 bases left between them. There are 14 residues in the CDR3. Germline CDR1 and CDR2: DFQATT and SNEGSKA (reference sequence). Treatment in this sample: 10-day PBMC culture with coronavirus spike peptide pools or control peptides (ViraFEST assay). ViraFEST used peptide pools to expand antigen-specific T cells before TCR sequencing. Wells contained 1.5 million to 2.5 million PBMCs each, and these were cultured with about 10 IU/ml IL-2 and roughly 9.6 ug/ml peptide pools. By share, this clonotype ranks as medium-sized. Its target is unknown. The Oncomine TCR Beta short-read assay generated sequence data from the DNA of cultured CD4+ T cells. TCRdb reanalysed the PCR reads using MiXCR and keeps one entry per CDR3 protein. The sample has 3,500 to 5,000 distinct CDR3 sequences, 21% seen once.

This chain connects TRBV20-1 to TRBJ1-2; D might be TRBD1 (6 bases). The clonotype was recovered from a human donor who had recovered from COVID-19. This specimen consisted of CD4+ T cells from blood, cultured in vitro, obtained after SARS-CoV-2 vaccination. DNA for the CDR3: TGCAGTGCTAGAGGGGCGGGGGGCCCCTATGGCTACACCTTC. This sequence encodes CSARGAGGPYGYTF.